This T cell receptor beta chain was sequenced in a study of blood T cell repertoires in COVID-19. About the research overall: Donors in the United States, Italy and Spain gave samples during acute or convalescent COVID-19.

Germline V gene lookup returns CDR1 MNHEY and CDR2 SVGAGI. CDR3 length equals 15 residues. The V end lost 6 bases, the J end lost 0 bases, and 15 bases lay between the germline ends. The protocol was immunoSEQ multiplex PCR, while the TCRdb copy is restricted to in-frame clones and leaves out a portion. The sample yields 150,000 to 200,000 clones, about 81% seen once. Sequenced sample: peripheral blood. The sequence was collected from a man younger than 40 with active or convalescent COVID-19. The chain joins TRBV6-5 to TRBJ2-7; no definite D call. CDR3 protein: CASSAKLESSYEQYV. CDR3 nucleotides: TGTGCCAGCAGCGCGAAACTGGAGAGCTCCTACGAGCAGTACGTC.